The clone carrying this T cell receptor (beta chain) showed up many times. The antigen is not known. The data were taken from a study of T cells in Graves' hyperthyroidism and ophthalmopathy. The study's findings and limits: Before onset, ophthalmopathy was predicted by the model a median approximately 6.6 months earlier.

The V end lost 7 bases, the J end lost 0 bases, and 11 bases lay between the germline ends. Germline V gene sequence: CDR1 SNHLY, CDR2 FYNNEI. This CDR3 has 14 residues. Regions amplified from RNA transcripts were the TCR beta CDR3 regions. The primer set for the first-round RT-PCR of the TCR CDR3 was HTBI. Using its own MiXCR run on the multiplex PCR reads, TCRdb lists one record per CDR3 protein. The sample includes a few hundred thousand distinct CDR3 sequences, around 13% of them seen just once. Sequenced sample: blood. The receptor's source is a woman between 18 and 29 years old with Graves' hyperthyroidism. The chain combines TRBV2 with TRBJ2-3; TRBD1 might be the D (6 bases). CDR3 in amino acids: CASKITGSTDTQYF. The CDR3 bases are TGTGCCAGCAAGATAACAGGGAGCACAGATACGCAGTATTTT.